This T cell receptor beta chain comes out of a study of blood T cell repertoires in COVID-19. Study in general: Researchers got acute and convalescent COVID-19 samples from the United States, Italy and Spain. PBMCs, B-cell-depleted T cells, or T cells provided the cDNA or gDNA that made up the material.

The CDR3 has 12 residues. The germline V gene encodes CDR1 LNHDA and CDR2 SQIVND (reference sequence). The ends lost 9 bases at V and 4 bases at J; junction bases unmatched: 2. Per the original methods: Nucleated cell counts were estimated from reference gene primer amplification. The method was immunoSEQ multiplex PCR; TCRdb's version includes in-frame clones alone and lacks a portion of them. The V and J calls and clone size come from that table; D and trimming were worked out from the DNA. The sample has approximately 20,000 clones; about nine tenths are singletons. The count of this clone is one. This clonotype was sampled from a human donor in a cohort sampled during active COVID-19. What was sequenced was peripheral blood. This rearrangement joins TRBV19 to TRBJ2-7; the match to TRBD2 covers 11 bases. The CDR3 sequence is CASTSGGYEQYF. The DNA for the CDR3 is TGTGCCAGCACTAGCGGGGGTTACGAGCAGTACTTC.